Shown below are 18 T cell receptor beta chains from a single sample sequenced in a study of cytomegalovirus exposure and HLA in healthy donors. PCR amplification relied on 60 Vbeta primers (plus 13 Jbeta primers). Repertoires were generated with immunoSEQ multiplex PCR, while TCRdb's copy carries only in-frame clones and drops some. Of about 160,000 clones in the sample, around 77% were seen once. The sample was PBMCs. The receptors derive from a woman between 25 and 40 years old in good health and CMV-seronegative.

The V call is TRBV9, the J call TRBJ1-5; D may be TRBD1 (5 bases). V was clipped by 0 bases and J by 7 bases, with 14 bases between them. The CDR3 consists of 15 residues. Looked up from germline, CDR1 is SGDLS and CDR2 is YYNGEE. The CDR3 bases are TGTGCCAGCAGCGTAGGGGGGGGGAAAGGACAGCCCCAGCATTTT. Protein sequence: CASSVGGGKGQPQHF.

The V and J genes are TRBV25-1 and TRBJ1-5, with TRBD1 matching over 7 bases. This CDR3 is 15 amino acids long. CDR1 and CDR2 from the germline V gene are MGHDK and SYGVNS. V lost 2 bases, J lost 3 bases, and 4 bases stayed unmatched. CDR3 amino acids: CASSEMGQINQPQHF. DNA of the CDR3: TGTGCCAGCAGTGAAATGGGACAGATCAATCAGCCCCAGCATTTT.

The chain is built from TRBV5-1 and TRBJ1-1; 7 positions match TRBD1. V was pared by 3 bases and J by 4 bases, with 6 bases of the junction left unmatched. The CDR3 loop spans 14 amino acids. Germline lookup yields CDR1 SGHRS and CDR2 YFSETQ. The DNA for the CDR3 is TGCGCCAGCAGCTATTTCCGGGACAGCACTGAAGCTTTCTTT. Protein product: CASSYFRDSTEAFF.

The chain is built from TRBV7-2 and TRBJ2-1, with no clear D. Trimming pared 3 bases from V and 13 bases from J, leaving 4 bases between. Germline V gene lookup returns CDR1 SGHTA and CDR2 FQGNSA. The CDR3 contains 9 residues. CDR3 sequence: CASSFGQFF. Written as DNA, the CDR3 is TGTGCCAGCAGCTTTGGCCAGTTCTTC.

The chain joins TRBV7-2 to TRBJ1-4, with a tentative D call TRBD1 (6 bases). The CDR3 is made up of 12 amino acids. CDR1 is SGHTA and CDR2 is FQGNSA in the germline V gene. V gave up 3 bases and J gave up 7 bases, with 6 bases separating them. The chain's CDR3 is CASSFRGEKLFF. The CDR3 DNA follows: TGTGCCAGCAGCTTCAGGGGTGAAAAACTGTTTTTT.

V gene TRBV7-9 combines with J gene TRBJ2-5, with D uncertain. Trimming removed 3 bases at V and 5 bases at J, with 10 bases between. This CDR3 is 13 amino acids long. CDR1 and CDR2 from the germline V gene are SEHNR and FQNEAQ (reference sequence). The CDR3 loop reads CASSFDPRETQYF. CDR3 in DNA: TGTGCCAGCAGCTTCGATCCTAGGGAGACCCAGTACTTC.

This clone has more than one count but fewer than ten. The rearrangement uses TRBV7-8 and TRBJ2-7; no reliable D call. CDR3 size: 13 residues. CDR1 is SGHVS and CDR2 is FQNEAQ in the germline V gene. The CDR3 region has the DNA TGTTCTTGCAAGGAGAAGACGGCATACGAGCAGTACTTC. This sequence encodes CSCKEKTAYEQYF.

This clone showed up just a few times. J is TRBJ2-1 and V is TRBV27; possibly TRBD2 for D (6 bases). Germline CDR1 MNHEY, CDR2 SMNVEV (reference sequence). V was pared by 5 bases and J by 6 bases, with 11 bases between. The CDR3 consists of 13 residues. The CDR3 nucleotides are TGTGCCAGCAGTATGCGGGACCCCAATGAGCAGTTCTTC. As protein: CASSMRDPNEQFF.

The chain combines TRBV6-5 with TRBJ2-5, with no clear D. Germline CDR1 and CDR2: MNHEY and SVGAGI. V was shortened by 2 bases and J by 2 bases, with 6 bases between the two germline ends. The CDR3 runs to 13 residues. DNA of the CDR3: TGTGCCAGCAGTTACGACGGGCAAGAGACCCAGTACTTC. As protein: CASSYDGQETQYF.

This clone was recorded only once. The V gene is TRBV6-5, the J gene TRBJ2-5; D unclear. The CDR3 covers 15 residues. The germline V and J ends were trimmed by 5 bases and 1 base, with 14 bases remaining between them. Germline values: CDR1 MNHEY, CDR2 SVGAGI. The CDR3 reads CASSPYTIIQETQYF. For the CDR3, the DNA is TGTGCCAGCAGTCCATACACGATTATCCAAGAGACCCAGTACTTC.

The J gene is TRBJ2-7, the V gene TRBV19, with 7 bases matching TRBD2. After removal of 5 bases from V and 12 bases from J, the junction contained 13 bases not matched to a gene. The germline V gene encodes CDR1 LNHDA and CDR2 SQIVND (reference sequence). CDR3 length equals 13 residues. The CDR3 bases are TGTGCCAGTAGTGCGGGGGACGAGCAGGTACGGTACTTC. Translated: CASSAGDEQVRYF.

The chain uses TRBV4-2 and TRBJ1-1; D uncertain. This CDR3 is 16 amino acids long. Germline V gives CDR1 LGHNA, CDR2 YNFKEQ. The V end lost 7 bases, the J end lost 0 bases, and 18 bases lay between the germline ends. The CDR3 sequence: CASTYFHGELNTEAFF. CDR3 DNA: TGTGCCAGCACCTACTTCCATGGGGAGCTGAACACTGAAGCTTTCTTT.

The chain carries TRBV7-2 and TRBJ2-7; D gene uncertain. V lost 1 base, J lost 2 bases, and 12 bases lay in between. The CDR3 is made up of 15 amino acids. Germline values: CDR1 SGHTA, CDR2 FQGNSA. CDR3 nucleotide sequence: TGTGCCAGCAGCTTAGGCGGTGTGCGAACCTACGAGCAGTACTTC. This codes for CASSLGGVRTYEQYF.

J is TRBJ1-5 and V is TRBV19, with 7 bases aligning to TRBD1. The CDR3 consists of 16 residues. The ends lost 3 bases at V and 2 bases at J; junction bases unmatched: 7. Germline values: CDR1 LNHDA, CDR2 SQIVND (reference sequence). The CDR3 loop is CASSIEGALGNQPQHF. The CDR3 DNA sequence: TGTGCCAGTAGTATTGAGGGGGCTCTTGGCAATCAGCCCCAGCATTTT.

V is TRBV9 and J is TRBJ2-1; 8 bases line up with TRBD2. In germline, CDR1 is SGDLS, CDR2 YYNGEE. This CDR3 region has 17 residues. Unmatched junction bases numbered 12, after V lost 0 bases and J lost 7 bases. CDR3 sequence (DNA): TGTGCCAGCAGCGTAGGGGGTAGCGGGACACCTGGGAATGAGCAGTTCTTC. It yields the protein CASSVGGSGTPGNEQFF.

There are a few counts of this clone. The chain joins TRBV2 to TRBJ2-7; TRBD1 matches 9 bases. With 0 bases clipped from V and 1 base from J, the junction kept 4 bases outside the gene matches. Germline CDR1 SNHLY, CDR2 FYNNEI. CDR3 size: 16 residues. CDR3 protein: CASSEAWDRESYEQYF. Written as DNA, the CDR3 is TGTGCCAGCAGTGAAGCGTGGGACAGGGAGTCCTACGAGCAGTACTTC.

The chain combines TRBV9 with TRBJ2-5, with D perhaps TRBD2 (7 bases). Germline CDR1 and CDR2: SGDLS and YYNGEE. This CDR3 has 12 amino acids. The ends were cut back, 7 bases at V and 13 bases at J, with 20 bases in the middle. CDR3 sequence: CASGTTGGGLYF. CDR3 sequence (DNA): TGTGCCAGCGGGACAACGGGGGGAGGGCTGTACTTC.

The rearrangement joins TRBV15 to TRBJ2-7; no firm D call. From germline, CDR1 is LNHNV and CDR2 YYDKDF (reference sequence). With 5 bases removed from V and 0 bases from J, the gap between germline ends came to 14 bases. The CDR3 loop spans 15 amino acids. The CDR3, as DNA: TGTGCCACCAGCGTAGCTGATAGTCTCTCCTACGAGCAGTACTTC. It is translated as CATSVADSLSYEQYF.